These T cell receptor beta chains were read from a single sample in a study of T cells in Graves' hyperthyroidism and ophthalmopathy. Via MiXCR, TCRdb re-called the multiplex PCR reads, giving one row per CDR3 protein. The table includes about 560,000 distinct CDR3 sequences, approximately 14% detected once. Sequences were obtained from blood. All receptors derive from a young woman with Graves' hyperthyroidism. The CDR3 runs from the conserved cysteine through the conserved F or W. Clone size is given for some rows only: seen once, a few or many times, or a class if the clone is expanded.

v_call	j_call	clone_size	cdr3_length	cdr3_aa
TRBV30	TRBJ2-1	many	11	CAWSVAEEQFF
TRBV11-2	TRBJ1-4	many	14	CASSSDRGNEKLFF
TRBV6-2/TRBV6-3	TRBJ2-7	few	14	CASGYRALSYEQYF
TRBV14	TRBJ2-5	many	17	CASSQAILTSGGETQYF
TRBV5-1	TRBJ2-7	many	13	CASSLQGTYEQYF
TRBV29-1	TRBJ1-1	NA	12	CSVVLADTEAFF
TRBV20-1	TRBJ2-1	many	14	CSARILDSHNEQFF
TRBV5-1	TRBJ1-4	many	15	CASSSEGMGGEKLFF
TRBV27	TRBJ2-3	many	15	CASSFGSPSTDTQYF
TRBV5-1	TRBJ2-1	many	13	CASLAEGNNEQFF
TRBV9	TRBJ2-3	NA	17	CASSYRSRAGSTDTQYF
TRBV7-9	TRBJ2-3	few	19	CASSLTPGGSGRAIDTQYF
TRBV10-3	TRBJ2-7	NA	13	CAISVGQGYEQYF
TRBV2	TRBJ1-4	many	15	CASNRQGATNEKLFF
TRBV10-3	TRBJ2-3	NA	17	CAISERGWERTTDTQYF
TRBV11-3	TRBJ2-2	few	13	CASSFNPSGELFF
TRBV20-1	TRBJ2-1	many	14	CSVSPSGRGNEQFF
TRBV30	TRBJ2-1	NA	12	CAWNTGGNEQFF
TRBV28	TRBJ2-7	NA	15	CASSGRGGAPYEQYF
TRBV20-1	TRBJ2-7	many	12	CSAKQGVYEQYF
TRBV7-9	TRBJ1-3	NA	17	CASRRTTAGASGNTIYF
TRBV20-1	TRBJ2-4	few	17	CSARNSLAGVPQHIQYF
TRBV18	TRBJ1-1	many	15	CASSPRWVSDTEAFF
TRBV7-2	TRBJ2-5	many	15	CASSLGPGLRETQYF
TRBV11-2	TRBJ2-1	many	15	CASSLDRTMGPLQFF
TRBV20-1	TRBJ2-1	NA	16	CSAIDILGRSYNEQFF
TRBV11-2	TRBJ2-7	many	15	CASSPGLAGLGGQYF
TRBV7-8	TRBJ2-2	NA	15	CASSPGRTNTGELFF
TRBV5-6	TRBJ1-1	many	13	CASSLASPSEAFF
TRBV7-6	TRBJ2-7	many	20	CASSPWTATELPGRGYEQYF
TRBV27	TRBJ1-1	many	13	CASRQAGNTEAFF
TRBV2	TRBJ1-5	many	17	CASSPGTGGAMNQPQHF
TRBV5-1	TRBJ2-5	many	12	CASSLDFETQYF
TRBV7-9	TRBJ2-1	NA	22	CASSSPEVWGAENPNSYNEQFF
TRBV7-2	TRBJ2-1	many	13	CASSYGPDNEQFF
TRBV28	TRBJ2-7	NA	13	CASTRDNEYEQYF
TRBV11-2	TRBJ1-1	few	15	CASSSKAGGDTEAFF
TRBV29-1	TRBJ2-3	many	15	CSVDWTTPPIGTQYF
TRBV27	TRBJ2-4	few	13	CASADSGWNIQYF
TRBV20-1	TRBJ2-1	many	14	CSATKLLAYNEQFF
TRBV6-2/TRBV6-3	TRBJ2-2	NA	13	CASSPNSAGELFF